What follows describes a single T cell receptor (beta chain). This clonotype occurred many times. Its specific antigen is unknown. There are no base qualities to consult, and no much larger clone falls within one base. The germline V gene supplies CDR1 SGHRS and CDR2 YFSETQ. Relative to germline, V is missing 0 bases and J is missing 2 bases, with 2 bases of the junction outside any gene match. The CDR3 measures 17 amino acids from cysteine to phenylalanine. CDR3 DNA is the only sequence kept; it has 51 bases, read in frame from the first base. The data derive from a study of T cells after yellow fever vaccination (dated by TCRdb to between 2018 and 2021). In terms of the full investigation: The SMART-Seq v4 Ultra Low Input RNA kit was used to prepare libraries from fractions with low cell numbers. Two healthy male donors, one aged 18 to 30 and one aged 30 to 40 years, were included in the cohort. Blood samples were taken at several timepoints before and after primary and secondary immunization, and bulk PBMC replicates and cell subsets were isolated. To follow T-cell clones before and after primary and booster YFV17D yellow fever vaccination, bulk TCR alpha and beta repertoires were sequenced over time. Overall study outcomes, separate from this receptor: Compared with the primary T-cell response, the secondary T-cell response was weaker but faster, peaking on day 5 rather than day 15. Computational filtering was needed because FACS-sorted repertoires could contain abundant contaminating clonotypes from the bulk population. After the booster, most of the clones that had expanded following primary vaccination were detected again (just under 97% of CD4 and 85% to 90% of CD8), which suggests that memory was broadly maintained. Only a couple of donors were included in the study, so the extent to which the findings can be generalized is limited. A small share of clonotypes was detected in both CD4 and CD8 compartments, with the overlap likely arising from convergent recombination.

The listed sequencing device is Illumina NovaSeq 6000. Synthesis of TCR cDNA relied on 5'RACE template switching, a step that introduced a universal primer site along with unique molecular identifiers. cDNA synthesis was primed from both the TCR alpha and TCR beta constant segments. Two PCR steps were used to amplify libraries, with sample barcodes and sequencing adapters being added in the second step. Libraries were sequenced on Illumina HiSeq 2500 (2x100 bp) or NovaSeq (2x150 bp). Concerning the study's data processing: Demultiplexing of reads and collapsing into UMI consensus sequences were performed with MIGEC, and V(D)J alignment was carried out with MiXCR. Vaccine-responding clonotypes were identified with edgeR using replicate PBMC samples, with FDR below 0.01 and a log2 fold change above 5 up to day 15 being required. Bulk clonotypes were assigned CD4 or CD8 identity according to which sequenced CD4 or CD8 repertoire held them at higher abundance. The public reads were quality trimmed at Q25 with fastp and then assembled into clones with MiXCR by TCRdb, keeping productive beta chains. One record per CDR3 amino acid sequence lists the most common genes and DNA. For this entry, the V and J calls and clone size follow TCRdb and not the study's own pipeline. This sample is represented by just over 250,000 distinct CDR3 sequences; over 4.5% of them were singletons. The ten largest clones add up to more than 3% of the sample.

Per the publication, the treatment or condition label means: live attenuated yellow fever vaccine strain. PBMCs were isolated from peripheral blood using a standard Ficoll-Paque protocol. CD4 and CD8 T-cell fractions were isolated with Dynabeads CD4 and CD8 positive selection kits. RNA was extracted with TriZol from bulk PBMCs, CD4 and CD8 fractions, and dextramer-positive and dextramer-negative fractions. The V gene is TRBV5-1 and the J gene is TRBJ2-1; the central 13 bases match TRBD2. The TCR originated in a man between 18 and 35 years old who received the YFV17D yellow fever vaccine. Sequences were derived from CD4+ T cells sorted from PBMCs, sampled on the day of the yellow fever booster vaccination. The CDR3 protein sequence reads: CASSLEGLAGAYNEQFF. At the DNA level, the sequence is TGCGCCAGCAGCTTGGAAGGACTAGCGGGGGCCTACAATGAGCAGTTCTTC. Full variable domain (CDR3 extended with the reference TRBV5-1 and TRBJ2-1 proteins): KAGVTQTPRYLIKTRGQQVTLSCSPISGHRSVSWYQQTPGQGLQFLFEYFSETQRNKGNFPGRFSGRQFSNSRSEMNVSTLELGDSALYLCASSLEGLAGAYNEQFFGPGTRLTVL.